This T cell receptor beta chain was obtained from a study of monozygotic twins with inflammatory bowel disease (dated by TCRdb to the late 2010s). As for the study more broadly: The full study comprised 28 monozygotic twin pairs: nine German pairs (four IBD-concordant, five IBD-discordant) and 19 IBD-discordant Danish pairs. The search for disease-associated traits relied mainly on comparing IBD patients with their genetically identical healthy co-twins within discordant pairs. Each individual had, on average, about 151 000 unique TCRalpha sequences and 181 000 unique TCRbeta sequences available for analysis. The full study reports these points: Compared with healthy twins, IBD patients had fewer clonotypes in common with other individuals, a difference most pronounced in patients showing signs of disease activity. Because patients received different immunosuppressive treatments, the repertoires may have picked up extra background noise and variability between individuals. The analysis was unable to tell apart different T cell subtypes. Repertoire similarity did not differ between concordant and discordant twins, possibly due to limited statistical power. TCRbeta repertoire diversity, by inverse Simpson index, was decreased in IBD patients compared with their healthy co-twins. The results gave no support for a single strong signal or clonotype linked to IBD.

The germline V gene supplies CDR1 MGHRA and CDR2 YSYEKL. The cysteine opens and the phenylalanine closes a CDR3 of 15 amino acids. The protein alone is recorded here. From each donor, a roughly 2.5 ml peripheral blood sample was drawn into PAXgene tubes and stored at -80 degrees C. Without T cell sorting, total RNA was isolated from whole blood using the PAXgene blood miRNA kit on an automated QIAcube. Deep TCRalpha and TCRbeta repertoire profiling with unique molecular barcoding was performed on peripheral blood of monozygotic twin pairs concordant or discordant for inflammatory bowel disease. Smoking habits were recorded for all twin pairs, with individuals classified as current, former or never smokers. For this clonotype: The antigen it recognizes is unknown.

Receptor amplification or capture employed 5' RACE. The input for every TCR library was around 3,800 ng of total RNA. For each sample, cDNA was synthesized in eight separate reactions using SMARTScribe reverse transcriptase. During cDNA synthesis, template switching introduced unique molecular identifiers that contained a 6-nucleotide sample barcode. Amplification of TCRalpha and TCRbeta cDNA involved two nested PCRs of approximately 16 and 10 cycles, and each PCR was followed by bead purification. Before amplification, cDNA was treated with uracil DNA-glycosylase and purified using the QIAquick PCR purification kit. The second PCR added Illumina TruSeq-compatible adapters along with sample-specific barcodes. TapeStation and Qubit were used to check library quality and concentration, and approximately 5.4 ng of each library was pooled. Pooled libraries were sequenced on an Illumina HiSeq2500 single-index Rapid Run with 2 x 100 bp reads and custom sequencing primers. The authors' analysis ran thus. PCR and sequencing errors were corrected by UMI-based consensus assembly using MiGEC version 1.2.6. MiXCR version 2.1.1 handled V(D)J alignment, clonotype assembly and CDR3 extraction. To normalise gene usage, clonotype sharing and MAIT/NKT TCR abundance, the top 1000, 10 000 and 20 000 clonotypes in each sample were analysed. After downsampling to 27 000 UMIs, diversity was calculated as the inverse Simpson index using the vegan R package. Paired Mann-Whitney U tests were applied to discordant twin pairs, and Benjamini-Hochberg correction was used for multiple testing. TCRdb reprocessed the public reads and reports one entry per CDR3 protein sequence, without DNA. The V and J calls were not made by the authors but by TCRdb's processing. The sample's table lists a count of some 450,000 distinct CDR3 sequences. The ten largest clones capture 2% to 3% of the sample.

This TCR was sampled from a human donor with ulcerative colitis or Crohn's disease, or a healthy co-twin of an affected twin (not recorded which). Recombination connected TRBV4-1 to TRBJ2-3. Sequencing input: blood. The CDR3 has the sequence CASSQGGYSTDTQYF.